This T cell receptor beta chain emerged from a study of identical twins. This clonotype has only a few counts. From germline, CDR1 is MNHEY and CDR2 SVGAGI. Trimming removed 0 bases from V and 4 bases from J; junction bases left unmatched: 6. The CDR3 is 17 residues long. A universal primer site was incorporated via template switching, and the cDNA contained unique molecular identifiers. TCRdb reprocessed the 5' RACE reads via MiXCR and lists one record per CDR3 protein. The sample includes under 300,000 distinct CDR3 sequences, 6.5% to 8% of them seen just once. The data also belong to a second study, concerning T cells expressing NK-cell markers. Per that paper: Sorted CD3+CD56+NKG2C+, CD3+CD56+NKG2C- and CD3+CD56-NKG2C+ T cells supplied TCR beta repertoires. HCMV serostatus: seven of eight sequenced donors positive, one negative. An anti-gamma-delta TCR antibody restricted sorting to alpha-beta TCR T cells in several experiments.

V usage is TRBV6-5 and J usage is TRBJ2-2, with TRBD2 matching 9 bases. Source material: CD8+ T cells sorted from blood. This TCR derives from a woman younger than 30 in good health. The CDR3 region has the DNA TGTGCCAGCAGTTACTCGGTAGCGGGAGACGGCACCGGGGAGCTGTTTTTT. Its protein product is CASSYSVAGDGTGELFF.